These 7 T cell receptor beta chains came from one sample sequenced in a study of T cells after yellow fever vaccination. MiXCR was run by TCRdb on the 5' RACE reads, yielding one entry per CDR3 protein. This table holds 200,000 to 250,000 distinct CDR3 sequences, less than 9% found once. Sequenced material: CD4+ T cells sorted from PBMCs, taken 15 days after the yellow fever booster vaccination. All receptors come from a man under 40 who received the YFV17D yellow fever vaccine.

The gene calls are TRBV30 and TRBJ2-1; 10 nucleotides align to TRBD2. Germline CDR1 and CDR2: GTSNPN and SVGIG (reference sequence). The CDR3 runs 17 residues. After removal of 1 base from V and 1 base from J, the junction contained 7 bases not matched to a gene. CDR3 protein: CAWSGVGAGGSYNEQFF. The CDR3 DNA is TGTGCCTGGAGTGGGGTCGGAGCGGGAGGGTCCTACAATGAGCAGTTCTTC.

This clonotype was found many times. This chain links TRBV20-1 with TRBJ2-5, with TRBD2 identical over 9 bases. The CDR3 covers 15 residues. Per the germline V gene, CDR1 is DFQATT and CDR2 is SNEGSKA (reference sequence). Germline trimming cut 5 bases from V and 4 bases from J; bases unmatched to any gene: 11. This CDR3 reads CSAQALAGAGETQYF. The CDR3 DNA follows: TGCAGTGCTCAGGCATTAGCGGGAGCCGGAGAGACCCAGTACTTC.

The chain is built from TRBV7-8 and TRBJ1-5; perhaps TRBD1 as D (5 bases). This CDR3 has 18 amino acids. Germline CDR1 and CDR2: SGHVS and FQNEAQ. The V gene lost 5 bases and the J gene lost 2 bases, with 22 bases spanning the gap. The CDR3 region is CASSTIKGRSDGNQPQHF. In DNA form, the CDR3 reads TGTGCCAGCAGCACGATCAAGGGGAGGAGTGATGGCAATCAGCCCCAGCATTTT. Drawing the rest from reference TRBV7-8 and TRBJ1-5, the complete variable domain is GAGVSQSPRYKVAKRGQDVALRCDPISGHVSLFWYQQALGQGPEFLTYFQNEAQLDKSGLPSDRFFAERPEGSVSTLKIQRTQQEDSAVYLCASSTIKGRSDGNQPQHFGDGTRLSIL.

This clonotype was seen more than once but under ten times. The chain has TRBV7-2 and TRBJ2-7, with D perhaps TRBD2 (6 bases). The CDR3 has 16 amino acids. The germline V gene encodes CDR1 SGHTA and CDR2 FQGNSA. With 5 bases removed from V and 6 bases from J, the gap between germline ends came to 23 bases. The CDR3 coding sequence is TGTGCCAGCAGCCCCCTGGCAGGACTAAACGGTGGCGAGCAGTACTTC. Translation gives CASSPLAGLNGGEQYF.

Ten or more counts support this clonotype. The V and J genes are TRBV20-1 and TRBJ2-3; the D is unclear. The germline V and J ends were trimmed by 2 bases and 2 bases, with 11 bases remaining between them. This CDR3 spans 14 amino acids. The germline gives CDR1 DFQATT, CDR2 SNEGSKA (reference sequence). Written as DNA, the CDR3 is TGCAGTGCTAGATCCGGAACACACACAGATACGCAGTATTTT. Residues: CSARSGTHTDTQYF.

V usage is TRBV5-8 and J usage is TRBJ2-5, with D unclear. V was shortened by 6 bases and J by 1 base, with 13 bases between the two germline ends. The CDR3 spans 14 residues. Germline-derived CDR1 and CDR2 are SGHTS and YDEGEE. The CDR3: CASKGRVIQETQYF. The CDR3 DNA is TGTGCCAGCAAAGGAAGGGTCATCCAAGAGACCCAGTACTTC.

This clonotype occurred a few times. The genes are TRBV11-2 and TRBJ2-1; 11 positions match TRBD1. V dropped 0 bases and J dropped 9; count of bases not matched to a gene: 7. CDR3 length equals 16 residues. CDR1 and CDR2 from the germline V gene are SGHAT and FQNNGV. CDR3 coding DNA: TGTGCCAGCAGCTTAGAAGACCGGGACAGGGGGGTTGAGCAGTTCTTC. It encodes CASSLEDRDRGVEQFF.